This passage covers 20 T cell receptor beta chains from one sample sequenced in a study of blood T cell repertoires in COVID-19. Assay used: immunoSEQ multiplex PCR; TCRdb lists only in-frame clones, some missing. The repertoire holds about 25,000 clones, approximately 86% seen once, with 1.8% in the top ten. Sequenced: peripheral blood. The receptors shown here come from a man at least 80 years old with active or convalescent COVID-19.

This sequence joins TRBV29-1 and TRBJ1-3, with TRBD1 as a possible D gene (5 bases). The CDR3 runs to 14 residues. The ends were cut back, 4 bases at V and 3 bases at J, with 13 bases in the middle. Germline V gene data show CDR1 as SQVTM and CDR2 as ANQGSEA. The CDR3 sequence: CSVGLGVNGNTIYF. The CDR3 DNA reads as TGCAGCGTTGGATTAGGGGTGAATGGAAACACCATATATTTT.

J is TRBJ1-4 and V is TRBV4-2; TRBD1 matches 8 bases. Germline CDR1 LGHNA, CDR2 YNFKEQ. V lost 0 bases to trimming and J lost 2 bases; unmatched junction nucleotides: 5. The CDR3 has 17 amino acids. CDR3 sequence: CASSQDRRTGTNEKLFF. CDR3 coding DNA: TGTGCCAGCAGCCAAGATCGGCGGACAGGGACTAATGAAAAACTGTTTTTT.

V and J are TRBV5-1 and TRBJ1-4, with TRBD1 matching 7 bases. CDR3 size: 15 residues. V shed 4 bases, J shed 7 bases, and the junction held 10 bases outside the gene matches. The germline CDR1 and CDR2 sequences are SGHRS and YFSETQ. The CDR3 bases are TGCGCCAGCAGCGACCAGGGGGGCGGTGGTGAAAAACTGTTTTTT. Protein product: CASSDQGGGGEKLFF.

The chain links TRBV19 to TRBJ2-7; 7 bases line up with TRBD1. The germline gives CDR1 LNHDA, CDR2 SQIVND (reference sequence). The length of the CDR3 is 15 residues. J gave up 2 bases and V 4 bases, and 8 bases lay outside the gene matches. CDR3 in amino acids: CASSRETGPTYEQYF. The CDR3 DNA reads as TGTGCCAGTAGTAGAGAGACAGGGCCAACCTACGAGCAGTACTTC. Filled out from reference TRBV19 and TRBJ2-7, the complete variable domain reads DGGITQSPKYLFRKEGQNVTLSCEQNLNHDAMYWYRQDPGQGLRLIYYSQIVNDFQKGDIAEGYSVSREKKESFPLTVTSAQKNPTAFYLCASSRETGPTYEQYFGPGTRLTVT.

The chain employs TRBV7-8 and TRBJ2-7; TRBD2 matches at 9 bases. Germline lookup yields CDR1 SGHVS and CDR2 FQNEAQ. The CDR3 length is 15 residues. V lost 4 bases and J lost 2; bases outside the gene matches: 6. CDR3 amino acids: CASSSKAGGPYEQYF. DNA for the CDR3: TGTGCCAGCAGCTCCAAGGCGGGAGGGCCCTACGAGCAGTACTTC.

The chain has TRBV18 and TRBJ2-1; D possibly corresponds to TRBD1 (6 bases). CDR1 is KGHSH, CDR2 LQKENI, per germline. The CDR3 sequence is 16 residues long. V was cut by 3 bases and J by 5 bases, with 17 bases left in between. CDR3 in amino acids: CASSPSGGLVNNEQFF. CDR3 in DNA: TGTGCCAGCTCACCGTCTGGGGGCCTTGTTAACAATGAGCAGTTCTTC.

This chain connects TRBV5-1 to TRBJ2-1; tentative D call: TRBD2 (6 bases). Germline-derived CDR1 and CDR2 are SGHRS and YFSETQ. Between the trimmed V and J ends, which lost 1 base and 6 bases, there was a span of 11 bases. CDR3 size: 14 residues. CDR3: CASSLRAGGNEQFF. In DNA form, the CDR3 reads TGCGCCAGCAGCTTGAGAGCCGGGGGCAATGAGCAGTTCTTC.

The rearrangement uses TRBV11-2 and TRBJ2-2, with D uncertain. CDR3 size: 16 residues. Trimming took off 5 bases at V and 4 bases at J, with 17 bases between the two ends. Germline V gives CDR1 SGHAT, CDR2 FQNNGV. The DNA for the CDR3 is TGTGCCAGCAGCCTCTCCGAAAGTGCCAGCACCGGGGAGCTGTTTTTT. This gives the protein CASSLSESASTGELFF.

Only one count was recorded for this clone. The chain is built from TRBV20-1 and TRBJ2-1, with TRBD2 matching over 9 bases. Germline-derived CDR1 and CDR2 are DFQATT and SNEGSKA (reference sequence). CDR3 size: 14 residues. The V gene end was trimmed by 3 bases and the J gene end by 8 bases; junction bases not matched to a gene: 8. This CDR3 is CSASLAGGSYEQFF. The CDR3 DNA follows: TGCAGTGCTAGTCTTGCGGGGGGGAGCTATGAGCAGTTCTTC.

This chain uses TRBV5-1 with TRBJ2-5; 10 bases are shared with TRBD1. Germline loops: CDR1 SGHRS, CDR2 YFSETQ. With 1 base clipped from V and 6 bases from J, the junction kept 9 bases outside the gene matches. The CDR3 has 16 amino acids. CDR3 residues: CASSLFPGQGTQTQYF. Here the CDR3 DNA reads TGCGCCAGCAGCTTGTTCCCGGGACAGGGGACACAGACCCAGTACTTC.

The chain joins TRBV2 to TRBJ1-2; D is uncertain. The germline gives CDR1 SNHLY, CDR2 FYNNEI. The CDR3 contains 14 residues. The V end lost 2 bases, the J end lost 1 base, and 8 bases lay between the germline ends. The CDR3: CASSERQSNYGYTF. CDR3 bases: TGTGCCAGCAGTGAAAGACAAAGTAACTATGGCTACACCTTC.

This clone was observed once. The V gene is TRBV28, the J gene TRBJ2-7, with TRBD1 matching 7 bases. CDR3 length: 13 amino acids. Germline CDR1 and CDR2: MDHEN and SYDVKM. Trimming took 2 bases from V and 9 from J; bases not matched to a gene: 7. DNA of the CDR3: TGTGCCAGCAGTTTAATGACAGGGAACGGGCAGTACTTC. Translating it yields CASSLMTGNGQYF.

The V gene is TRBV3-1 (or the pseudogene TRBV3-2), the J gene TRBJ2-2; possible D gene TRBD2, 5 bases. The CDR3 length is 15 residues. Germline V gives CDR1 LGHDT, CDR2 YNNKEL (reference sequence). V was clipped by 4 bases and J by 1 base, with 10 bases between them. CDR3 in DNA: TGTGCCAGCAGCCGAAGGACTGTGAACACCGGGGAGCTGTTTTTT. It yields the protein CASSRRTVNTGELFF.

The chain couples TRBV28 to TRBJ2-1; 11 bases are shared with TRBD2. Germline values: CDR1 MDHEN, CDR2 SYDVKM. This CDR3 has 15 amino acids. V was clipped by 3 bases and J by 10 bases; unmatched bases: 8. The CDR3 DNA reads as TGTGCCAGCAGTTTGGTCATAGCGGGAGGGAAAGAGCAGTTCTTC. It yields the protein CASSLVIAGGKEQFF. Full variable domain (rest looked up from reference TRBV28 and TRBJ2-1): DVKVTQSSRYLVKRTGEKVFLECVQDMDHENMFWYRQDPGLGLRLIYFSYDVKMKEKGDIPEGYSVSREKKERFSLILESASTNQTSMYLCASSLVIAGGKEQFFGPGTRLTVL.

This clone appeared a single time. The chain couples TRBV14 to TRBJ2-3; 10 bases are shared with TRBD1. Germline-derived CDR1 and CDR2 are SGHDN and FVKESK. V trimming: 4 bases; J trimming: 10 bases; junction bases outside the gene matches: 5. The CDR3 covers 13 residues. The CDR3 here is CASSPTGQGSQYF. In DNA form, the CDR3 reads TGTGCCAGCAGCCCTACGGGACAGGGGTCGCAGTATTTT. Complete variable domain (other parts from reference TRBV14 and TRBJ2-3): EAGVTQFPSHSVIEKGQTVTLRCDPISGHDNLYWYRRVMGKEIKFLLHFVKESKQDESGMPNNRFLAERTGGTYSTLKVQPAELEDSGVYFCASSPTGQGSQYFGPGTRLTVL.

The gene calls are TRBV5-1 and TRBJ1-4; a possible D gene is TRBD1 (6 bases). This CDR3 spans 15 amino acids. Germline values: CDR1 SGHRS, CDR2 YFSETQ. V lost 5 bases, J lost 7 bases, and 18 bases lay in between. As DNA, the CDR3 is TGCGCCAGCAGTGAAGACGGGGGGGCAGGTGAAAAACTGTTTTTT. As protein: CASSEDGGAGEKLFF.

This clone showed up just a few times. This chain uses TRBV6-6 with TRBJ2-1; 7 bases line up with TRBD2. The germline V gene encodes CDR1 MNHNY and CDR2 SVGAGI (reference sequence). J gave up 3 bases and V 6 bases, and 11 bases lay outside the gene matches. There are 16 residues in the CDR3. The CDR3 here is CASSSRAGVVYNEQFF. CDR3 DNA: TGTGCCAGCAGCTCCAGGGCGGGAGTGGTCTACAATGAGCAGTTCTTC.

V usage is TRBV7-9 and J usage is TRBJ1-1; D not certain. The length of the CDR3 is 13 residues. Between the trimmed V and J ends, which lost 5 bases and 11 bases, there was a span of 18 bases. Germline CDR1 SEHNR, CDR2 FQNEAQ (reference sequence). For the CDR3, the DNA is TGTGCCAGCAGCCCCGAGGGAGGCAGGCGGGCTTTCTTT. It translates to CASSPEGGRRAFF.

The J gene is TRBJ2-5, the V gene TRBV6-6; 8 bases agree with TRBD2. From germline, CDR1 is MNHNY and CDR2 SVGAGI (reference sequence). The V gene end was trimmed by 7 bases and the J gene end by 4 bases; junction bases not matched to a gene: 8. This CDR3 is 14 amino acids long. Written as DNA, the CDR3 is TGTGCCAGCAATCTGGCGGGAGGAATAGAGACCCAGTACTTC. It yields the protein CASNLAGGIETQYF.

The CDR3 sequence is CASTPGFGSLAGELFF. CDR3 in DNA: TGCGCCAGCACCCCCGGGTTCGGTAGTCTGGCCGGGGAGCTGTTTTTT. V is TRBV5-1 and J is TRBJ2-2; D is unresolved. CDR1 is SGHRS and CDR2 is YFSETQ in the germline V gene. Trimming removed 6 bases from V and 6 bases from J, with 21 bases in between. The CDR3 has 16 residues.